The 20 T cell receptor beta chains below all came from one sample that was sequenced in a study of T cells in Graves' hyperthyroidism and ophthalmopathy. RNA transcripts provided the source from which TCR beta CDR3 regions were amplified. A set of HTBI primers served as the primers for a first-round RT-PCR of the TCR CDR3. TCRdb re-analysed the multiplex PCR reads in MiXCR, keeping a single row per CDR3 protein. The sample includes roughly 160,000 distinct CDR3 sequences, 8% to 9.5% of them seen just once. The sequenced sample consisted of blood. The receptors derive from a woman aged 18-35 years with Graves' hyperthyroidism that later progressed to Graves' ophthalmopathy.

This clonotype was recorded many times. The rearrangement uses TRBV25-1 and TRBJ2-3, with D possibly being TRBD1 (5 bases). CDR3 length: 16 amino acids. Trimming cost V 8 bases and J 5 bases, with 23 bases left between them. CDR1 is MGHDK and CDR2 is SYGVNS in the germline V gene. CDR3 sequence (DNA): TGTGCCAGCGGACAACACGGTAGCAGGGCCCAAGATACGCAGTATTTT. It yields the protein CASGQHGSRAQDTQYF. Supplemented by reference TRBV25-1 and TRBJ2-3, the full variable domain reads EADIYQTPRYLVIGTGKKITLECSQTMGHDKMYWYQQDPGMELHLIHYSYGVNSTEKGDLSSESTVSRIRTEHFPLTLESARPSHTSQYLCASGQHGSRAQDTQYFGPGTRLTVL.

This clonotype was counted at least ten times. The chain combines TRBV11-3 with TRBJ1-2, with 7 bases lining up with TRBD1. This CDR3 region has 18 residues. Germline CDR1 is SGHNT and CDR2 is YENEEA. The V segment lost 4 bases and the J segment 3 bases; nucleotides outside the gene matches: 17. The CDR3 DNA reads TGTGCCAGCAGCTCGACCCGGGACAGTCGACGGTTTTACTATGGCTACACCTTC. Translation: CASSSTRDSRRFYYGYTF.

This clonotype was observed a handful of times. The rearrangement joins TRBV5-6 to TRBJ2-5; TRBD1 agrees at 9 bases. The germline V gene has CDR1 SGHDT and CDR2 YYEEEE. After removal of 3 bases from V and 4 bases from J, the junction contained 4 bases not matched to a gene. CDR3 length: 14 residues. In DNA, the CDR3 is TGTGCCAGCAGCTCCGGGACAGGGTTAGAGACCCAGTACTTC. It codes for CASSSGTGLETQYF.

There are a few counts of this clonotype. This sequence joins TRBV20-1 and TRBJ1-5; TRBD1 matches 7 bases. Trimming at V came to 0 bases and at J to 5 bases, leaving 10 bases not matched to a gene. The germline gives CDR1 DFQATT, CDR2 SNEGSKA (reference sequence). There are 16 residues in the CDR3. Here the CDR3 DNA reads TGCAGTGCTAGAGATGAATGGACAGGACATTATCAGCCCCAGCATTTT. Translating gives CSARDEWTGHYQPQHF.

This clonotype was seen many times. The V gene is TRBV28, the J gene TRBJ2-2; maybe TRBD2 (5 bases). Trimming took off 3 bases at V and 6 bases at J, with 20 bases between the two ends. The length of the CDR3 is 17 residues. From germline, CDR1 is MDHEN and CDR2 SYDVKM. The CDR3 spells CASSFDRVSEDPGELFF. CDR3 DNA sequence: TGTGCCAGCAGTTTCGACCGGGTCTCGGAGGACCCCGGGGAGCTGTTTTTT.

This clonotype was seen many times. The gene calls are TRBV6-1 and TRBJ2-7, with a weak D call TRBD1 (6 bases). Germline assignment: CDR1 MNHNS and CDR2 SASEGT. V lost 6 bases and J lost 5, with 8 bases in between. There are 11 residues in the CDR3. The DNA of the CDR3 is TGTGCCAGCAGCAACAGGGACGAGCAGTACTTC. As protein: CASSNRDEQYF.

This clonotype occurred many times. This chain joins TRBV14 and TRBJ1-3; D is unclear. V shed 4 bases and J shed 0 bases, with 16 bases lying between them. The CDR3 has 17 amino acids. The germline gives CDR1 SGHDN, CDR2 FVKESK. The CDR3 loop is CASSRLTASLSGNTIYF. For the CDR3, the DNA is TGTGCCAGCAGCCGACTGACGGCTTCTCTCTCTGGAAACACCATATATTTT.

For this clonotype: A much larger clone is a single base away; this may be a read error. The chain joins TRBV6-2 or TRBV6-3 to TRBJ2-1, with a possible D match to TRBD2 (7 bases). Germline V lookup: CDR1 MNHEY, CDR2 SVGEGT. Trimming removed 7 bases from V and 12 bases from J, with 25 bases in between. The CDR3 totals 15 residues. CDR3 bases: TGTGCCAGCAACCATTATAGGGGGGGAGTGTATGGGCAGTTCTTC. Translating gives CASNHYRGGVYGQFF.

The rearrangement joins TRBV6-1 to TRBJ2-3; no definite D call. The V end was cut by 6 bases, the J end by 8 bases, with 15 bases between. The CDR3 spans 13 residues. The germline CDR1 and CDR2 sequences are MNHNS and SASEGT. The CDR3: CASRDFVPPTQYF. The CDR3 region has the DNA TGTGCCAGCAGGGATTTCGTCCCCCCTACGCAGTATTTT.

There are many counts of this clonotype. This sequence joins TRBV3-1 and TRBJ2-7; TRBD2 matches at 7 bases. Germline CDR1 LGHDT, CDR2 YNNKEL (reference sequence). J gave up 0 bases and V 4 bases, and 6 bases lay outside the gene matches. This CDR3 has 15 amino acids. The CDR3 nucleotides are TGTGCCAGCAGCCTTTCAGCGGGAAGCTCCTACGAGCAGTACTTC. This sequence encodes CASSLSAGSSYEQYF.

This clonotype was detected many times. The V and J genes are TRBV30 and TRBJ1-1; 7 bases line up with TRBD1. V gave up 3 bases and J gave up 1 base; unmatched junction bases: 11. In germline, CDR1 is GTSNPN, CDR2 SVGIG (reference sequence). CDR3 size: 16 residues. CDR3 region: CAWRQRNRGANTEAFF. CDR3 in DNA: TGTGCCTGGAGGCAGAGAAACAGGGGAGCGAACACTGAAGCTTTCTTT.

This clonotype was counted between two and nine times. The CDR3 loop is CASRGQGTSYEQYF. As DNA, the CDR3 is TGTGCCAGCAGGGGACAGGGGACATCCTACGAGCAGTACTTC. The chain employs TRBV28 and TRBJ2-7, with TRBD1 matching over 10 bases. Germline-derived CDR1 and CDR2 are MDHEN and SYDVKM. V shed 6 bases and J 1 base; nucleotides not matched to a gene: 3. The CDR3 sequence is 14 residues long.

This clonotype showed up many times. This chain connects TRBV27 to TRBJ1-2; tentative D call: TRBD1 (6 bases). Germline CDR1 and CDR2: MNHEY and SMNVEV (reference sequence). The CDR3 covers 15 residues. V was clipped by 5 bases and J by 2 bases, with 15 bases between them. The CDR3 DNA reads as TGTGCCAGCAGTATTACCGGGACACCAAACTATGGCTACACCTTC. Protein product: CASSITGTPNYGYTF.

Many counts were recorded for this clonotype. J is TRBJ1-3 and V is TRBV12-3 or TRBV12-4, with D maybe TRBD1 (5 bases). The CDR3 contains 14 residues. Trimming cost V 3 bases and J 2 bases, with 8 bases left between them. DNA for the CDR3: TGTGCCAGCAGTTTTCGGACAACTGGAAACACCATATATTTT. Its protein product is CASSFRTTGNTIYF.

This clonotype has at least ten counts. The chain couples TRBV20-1 to TRBJ1-2, with D unresolved. CDR1 is DFQATT and CDR2 is SNEGSKA in the germline V gene (reference sequence). V lost 3 bases to trimming and J lost 1 base, with 15 bases between them. There are 15 residues in the CDR3. The CDR3 here is CSASQQAWGNYGYTF. The CDR3 DNA reads as TGCAGTGCTAGTCAGCAGGCGTGGGGTAACTATGGCTACACCTTC.

This clonotype was counted at least ten times. The chain joins TRBV7-9 to TRBJ1-5; 7 bases line up with TRBD1. Germline V gene data show CDR1 as SEHNR and CDR2 as FQNEAQ (reference sequence). This CDR3 region has 14 residues. The trim removed 5 bases at V and 4 bases at J, leaving 5 bases unmatched. The CDR3 is CASSPGQANQPQHF. Here the CDR3 DNA reads TGTGCCAGCAGCCCAGGACAGGCGAATCAGCCCCAGCATTTT.

The chain combines TRBV3-1 with TRBJ2-1; 13 bases align to TRBD2. CDR1 and CDR2 from the germline V gene are LGHDT and YNNKEL (reference sequence). The CDR3 runs to 15 residues. V dropped 10 bases and J dropped 7; count of bases not matched to a gene: 10. As DNA, the CDR3 is TGTGCCATATCGACTAGCGGGAGGTTCCAGAATGAGCAGTTCTTC. Translated, it gives CAISTSGRFQNEQFF.

The chain's CDR3 is CASSQVAGAAGELFF. CDR3 DNA: TGCGCCAGCAGCCAAGTCGCGGGTGCGGCCGGGGAGCTGTTTTTT. This chain links TRBV4-1 with TRBJ2-2; tentative D call: TRBD2 (5 bases). Germline V CDR1 and CDR2: MGHRA, YSYEKL. The CDR3 is made up of 15 amino acids. Trimming left V 1 base short and J 6 bases short, with 12 bases between.

The rearrangement links TRBV4-2 to TRBJ1-1; no clear D. The CDR3 runs 17 residues. Trimming removed 1 base at V and 1 base at J, with 16 bases between. The germline gives CDR1 LGHNA, CDR2 YNFKEQ. CDR3 region: CASSQVFRPGPNTEAFF. Written as DNA, the CDR3 is TGTGCCAGCAGCCAAGTCTTTCGGCCAGGACCGAACACTGAAGCTTTCTTT.

This clonotype was observed a single time. This chain links TRBV30 with TRBJ2-5; perhaps TRBD2 as D (6 bases). CDR1 is GTSNPN and CDR2 is SVGIG in the germline V gene (reference sequence). The CDR3 is 17 amino acids. V lost 3 bases and J 5 bases, leaving 25 bases between the germline ends. In DNA, the CDR3 is TGTGCCTGGAGCACAGGTGGGGGGAACCCAAGGCGGGAGACCCAGTACTTC. This gives the protein CAWSTGGGNPRRETQYF.